What follows are 18 T cell receptor beta chains derived from one specimen sequenced in a study of T-cell memory formation after mild COVID-19. MiXCR, applied by TCRdb to the 5' RACE reads, yields one record per CDR3 protein. The sample carries under 300,000 distinct CDR3 sequences, roughly 15% recorded once. Specimen: PBMCs or a T cell subset sorted from them (not recorded which). These receptor sequences come from a young man who had mild COVID-19 (a few samples of this study predate the infection). Cell type and time point are not known.

This clonotype was seen a handful of times. The J gene is TRBJ1-2, the V gene TRBV2; maybe TRBD1 (5 bases). The germline V gene has CDR1 SNHLY and CDR2 FYNNEI. V was clipped by 1 base and J by 4 bases, with 10 bases between them. This CDR3 region has 14 residues. The DNA of the CDR3 is TGTGCCAGCAGTGAAGAGGCAGGGAGCTATGGCTACACCTTC. Its translation: CASSEEAGSYGYTF.

The rearrangement joins TRBV20-1 to TRBJ1-5; perhaps TRBD1 as D (5 bases). Germline assignment: CDR1 DFQATT and CDR2 SNEGSKA (reference sequence). Trimming took 6 bases from V and 2 from J, leaving 14 bases between them. This CDR3 spans 14 amino acids. CDR3 sequence reads: CSAGTGNGNQPQHF. The CDR3, as DNA: TGCAGTGCGGGGACGGGTAATGGCAATCAGCCCCAGCATTTT.

This clonotype was seen more than once but under ten times. The genes are TRBV10-3 and TRBJ2-6; D uncertain. CDR3 length: 16 amino acids. V was pared by 0 bases and J by 2 bases, with 8 bases between. CDR1 ENHRY and CDR2 SYGVKD come from the germline V gene. This CDR3 is CAISESGRPGANVLTF. Here the CDR3 DNA reads TGTGCCATCAGTGAGTCGGGTCGGCCTGGGGCCAACGTCCTGACTTTC.

This clonotype came up many times. The chain carries TRBV12-3 or TRBV12-4 and TRBJ1-2; no clear D gene. V gave up 2 bases and J gave up 2 bases, with 9 bases separating them. This CDR3 is built from 14 residues. CDR3 amino acids: CASSLMGSNYGYTF. The CDR3, as DNA: TGTGCCAGCAGTTTAATGGGTTCGAACTATGGCTACACCTTC.

The rearrangement links TRBV7-2 to TRBJ1-1; no firm D call. CDR1 and CDR2 (germline): SGHTA, FQGNSA. The CDR3 sequence is 15 residues long. Deletions cut 1 base from V and 4 bases from J, with 13 bases between. The CDR3 DNA is TGTGCCAGCAGCTTAGTCGGCGCCTCTGGCACTGAAGCTTTCTTT. Translation: CASSLVGASGTEAFF.

The V gene is TRBV3-1, the J gene TRBJ2-6; TRBD1 is a possible D gene (6 bases). The CDR3 runs 16 residues. V shed 2 bases and J shed 1 base, with 9 bases lying between them. CDR1 is LGHDT and CDR2 is YNNKEL in the germline V gene (reference sequence). The CDR3 DNA reads TGTGCCAGCAGCCAACAGCAGGGGTCTGGGGCCAACGTCCTGACTTTC. Its translation is CASSQQQGSGANVLTF.

The rearrangement joins TRBV20-1 to TRBJ1-1; D remains ambiguous. Germline loops: CDR1 DFQATT, CDR2 SNEGSKA (reference sequence). V lost 2 bases and J lost 0, with 7 bases in between. The CDR3 consists of 13 residues. The CDR3: CSARTGLNTEAFF. CDR3 DNA sequence: TGCAGTGCTAGAACGGGTTTGAACACTGAAGCTTTCTTT.

This clonotype came up a few times. This rearrangement joins TRBV6-5 to TRBJ1-5; D is uncertain. The CDR3 has 15 amino acids. From germline, CDR1 is MNHEY and CDR2 SVGAGI. V gave up 4 bases and J gave up 1 base, with 11 bases separating them. CDR3 protein: CASSSQVGSNQPQHF. CDR3 nucleotides: TGTGCCAGCAGTTCGCAAGTGGGAAGCAATCAGCCCCAGCATTTT.

This clonotype was seen only a few times. The chain carries TRBV5-1 and TRBJ1-1; maybe TRBD1 (5 bases). This CDR3 comprises 16 residues. The V gene's germline CDR1 is SGHRS and CDR2 YFSETQ. Trimming cost V 3 bases and J 2 bases, with 17 bases left between them. CDR3 nucleotides: TGCGCCAGCAGCTCCGGGGCCCAAGTAGGCAACACTGAAGCTTTCTTT. This translates into CASSSGAQVGNTEAFF.

The chain is built from TRBV6-5 and TRBJ1-1, with D unresolved. Germline CDR1 MNHEY, CDR2 SVGAGI. Trimming shortened V by 3 bases and J by 6 bases, and 11 bases separated the two germline ends. There are 13 residues in the CDR3. The CDR3 sequence is CASSYFGWSEAFF. In DNA form, the CDR3 reads TGTGCCAGCAGTTATTTCGGTTGGTCTGAAGCTTTCTTT.

This clonotype has just a few counts. The V call is TRBV7-2, the J call TRBJ2-5; D is uncertain. Trimming shortened V by 2 bases and J by 0 bases, and 10 bases separated the two germline ends. The CDR3 totals 15 residues. Germline CDR1 SGHTA, CDR2 FQGNSA. Here the CDR3 DNA reads TGTGCCAGCAGCTTATACGACTGGAACCAAGAGACCCAGTACTTC. It specifies CASSLYDWNQETQYF.

The genes are TRBV7-2 and TRBJ2-5, with 10 bases identical to TRBD2. Looked up from germline, CDR1 is SGHTA and CDR2 is FQGNSA. The length of the CDR3 is 16 residues. V shed 1 base, J shed 7 bases, and the junction held 9 bases outside the gene matches. The CDR3 coding sequence is TGTGCCAGCAGCTTAGATTGGGGGTCTAGCGGGGGGACCCAGTACTTC. It codes for CASSLDWGSSGGTQYF.

CDR3 in DNA: TGTGCCAGCAGCCAAAACAGGGGTACAAACATTCAGTACTTC. This sequence encodes CASSQNRGTNIQYF. The V gene is TRBV12-3 or TRBV12-4, the J gene TRBJ2-4, with 7 bases identical to TRBD1. The V and J ends lost 6 bases and 6 bases, in that order; junction bases with no gene match: 8. The CDR3 contains 14 residues.

This clonotype was observed a few times. The chain joins TRBV12-3 or TRBV12-4 to TRBJ1-5, with D unclear. This CDR3 spans 14 amino acids. V lost 2 bases, J lost 9 bases, and 14 bases lay in between. The CDR3, as DNA: TGTGCCAGCAGTTTATTTCGGGGAGCGGGGCCCCAGCATTTT. Amino acids: CASSLFRGAGPQHF.

This clonotype was recorded a few times. The V gene is TRBV10-2, the J gene TRBJ2-7; perhaps D is TRBD1 or TRBD2 (5 bases each). V lost 0 bases to trimming and J lost 3 bases, with 6 bases between them. CDR1 WSHSY and CDR2 SAAADI come from the germline V gene. The CDR3 sequence is 13 residues long. The CDR3 loop is CASSESGDYEQYF. As DNA, the CDR3 is TGCGCCAGCAGTGAGTCGGGGGACTACGAGCAGTACTTC.

This clonotype was seen more than once but under ten times. This sequence joins TRBV7-3 and TRBJ2-1; 8 bases agree with TRBD2. From germline, CDR1 is SGHTA and CDR2 FQGTGA. V lost 1 base to trimming and J lost 6 bases; unmatched junction nucleotides: 11. The CDR3 has 17 amino acids. The DNA of the CDR3 is TGTGCCAGCAGCTTAATAGCGGGAAGATTTCTAGGCAATGAGCAGTTCTTC. It is translated as CASSLIAGRFLGNEQFF.

In its sample, this clonotype was seen a few times. The chain joins TRBV5-1 to TRBJ1-6; a possible D gene is TRBD1 (5 bases). Germline V gives CDR1 SGHRS, CDR2 YFSETQ. This CDR3 has 15 residues. Trimming removed 1 base at V and 10 bases at J, with 15 bases between. The CDR3 reads CASSLIQMGTSPLHF. The CDR3 nucleotides read TGCGCCAGCAGCTTGATTCAGATGGGGACGTCACCCCTCCACTTT.

The chain uses TRBV20-1 and TRBJ2-3; TRBD1 aligns across 7 bases. The germline gives CDR1 DFQATT, CDR2 SNEGSKA (reference sequence). The CDR3 has 17 amino acids. Unmatched junction bases numbered 14, after V lost 3 bases and J lost 2 bases. CDR3 loop: CSASGTGVKGDTDTQYF. CDR3 DNA: TGCAGTGCTAGTGGCACAGGGGTGAAGGGCGACACAGATACGCAGTATTTT.